This TCR beta chain is from a study of blood T cells in healthy people across ages. Trimming took 0 bases from V and 4 from J, leaving 12 bases between them. Germline V gives CDR1 MNHEY, CDR2 SVGEGT. The CDR3 consists of 15 residues. Peripheral blood samples of 9 to 10 milliliters were drawn from each donor. This clonotype was observed a handful of times. Antigen unknown. Findings and caveats of the study: Conclusively comparing naive with antigen-experienced cells was impossible with unsorted PBMCs. Older individuals had lower TCR beta diversity per million T cells (the decline was roughly linear).

Primers used in a second PCR of roughly 7 to 11 cycles were a sample-barcoded 5' primer and a J-beta primer mix. Each CDR3 protein is one row after TCRdb ran MiXCR on the 5' RACE reads. The sample shows roughly 1 million distinct CDR3 sequences, approximately 25% of them seen only once. The data also belong to a second study, concerning T cells of mothers and their children. In that study: The study sampled three healthy Caucasian mothers and their six children.

The chain is built from TRBV6-2 or TRBV6-3 and TRBJ1-2; unclear D gene. This clonotype originated in a girl aged 2 to 9 in good health. Sequenced sample: blood. CDR3 in amino acids: CASSYSGTLSYGYTF. DNA of the CDR3: TGTGCCAGCAGTTACTCTGGAACCCTCTCCTATGGCTACACCTTC.